These 30 T cell receptor beta chains share one sample of origin, sequenced in a study of Ad26.COV2.S vaccination and SARS-CoV-2 variants. The repertoire was sequenced with immunoSEQ multiplex PCR; TCRdb's copy has only in-frame clones and lacks some. The data contain some 640,000 clones, approximately 88% of them singletons. Treatment here: some 20 received Ad26.COV2.S at low or high dose, single or two shots; 5 received placebo; per-sample allocation not given. The samples date from day 63 after the first vaccine or placebo injection. The specimen comprised peripheral blood, sampled in a trial of Ad26.COV2.S vaccine versus placebo. Receptors were obtained from a person aged 18-60 years who received the Ad26.COV2.S COVID-19 vaccine or a placebo.

V and J are TRBV5-1 and TRBJ2-3; D is ambiguous. V lost 4 bases, J lost 6 bases, and 9 bases lay in between. Germline V gene data show CDR1 as SGHRS and CDR2 as YFSETQ. The CDR3 runs 12 residues. CDR3 amino acids: CASSAARDTQYF. The CDR3 DNA reads TGCGCCAGCAGCGCCGCTCGGGATACGCAGTATTTT. The full variable domain, completed using reference TRBV5-1 and TRBJ2-3, is KAGVTQTPRYLIKTRGQQVTLSCSPISGHRSVSWYQQTPGQGLQFLFEYFSETQRNKGNFPGRFSGRQFSNSRSEMNVSTLELGDSALYLCASSAARDTQYFGPGTRLTVL.

V and J are TRBV7-9 and TRBJ2-5; 16 bases match TRBD2. The CDR3 spans 16 residues. V lost 3 bases, J lost 5 bases, and 3 bases stayed unmatched. Germline loops: CDR1 SEHNR, CDR2 FQNEAQ (reference sequence). CDR3 amino acids: CASSFGTSGGEETQYF. The CDR3, as DNA: TGTGCCAGCAGCTTCGGGACTAGCGGGGGGGAGGAGACCCAGTACTTC.

The V and J genes are TRBV4-2 and TRBJ2-7; 10 bases align to TRBD2. The V gene's germline CDR1 is LGHNA and CDR2 YNFKEQ. This CDR3 is 17 amino acids long. J lost 1 base, V lost 0 bases, and 6 bases had no gene match. This chain's CDR3 is CASSQEAVAGGSYEQYF. The DNA of the CDR3 is TGTGCCAGCAGCCAAGAGGCAGTAGCGGGGGGATCCTACGAGCAGTACTTC.

This clone occurred a few times. V gene TRBV4-3 combines with J gene TRBJ2-7; no clear D gene. This CDR3 region has 15 residues. Looked up from germline, CDR1 is LGHNA and CDR2 is YSLEER. Trimming cost V 0 bases and J 2 bases, with 11 bases left between them. The CDR3 DNA reads as TGCGCCAGCAGCCAAGATCCGAAAGTAACCTACGAGCAGTACTTC. Translating it yields CASSQDPKVTYEQYF.

CDR3 in DNA: TGCGCCAGCAGCTTAACAGGGATAGAGACCCAGTACTTC. Translated: CASSLTGIETQYF. The chain recombines TRBV5-1 with TRBJ2-5, with a possible D match to TRBD1 (6 bases). Between the trimmed V and J ends, which lost 2 bases and 4 bases, there was a span of 9 bases. Germline CDR1 SGHRS, CDR2 YFSETQ. The CDR3 covers 13 residues.

V usage is TRBV5-4 and J usage is TRBJ2-7, with TRBD1 as a possible D gene (6 bases). Per germline, CDR1 SGHNT and CDR2 YYREEE (reference sequence). The CDR3 runs 18 residues. Trimming removed 2 bases from V and 5 bases from J, with 26 bases in between. The CDR3 coding sequence is TGTGCCAGCAGCTTACTCCTTACAGGGACCGGGCCCCCCCACGAGCAGTACTTC. The encoded protein is CASSLLLTGTGPPHEQYF.

The chain couples TRBV10-3 to TRBJ1-5, with D tentatively TRBD1 (5 bases). V was clipped by 3 bases and J by 3 bases, with 6 bases between them. CDR3 size: 13 residues. The V gene's germline CDR1 is ENHRY and CDR2 SYGVKD. The CDR3: CAISEGVNQPQHF. The CDR3 DNA is TGTGCCATCAGTGAAGGGGTCAATCAGCCCCAGCATTTT.

The DNA for the CDR3 is TGTGCCAGTAGGGGGCGGTCTGGGGCCAACGTCCTGACTTTC. This gives the protein CASRGRSGANVLTF. V usage is TRBV6-5 and J usage is TRBJ2-6; the match to TRBD1 covers 7 bases. This CDR3 spans 14 amino acids. The V gene's germline CDR1 is MNHEY and CDR2 SVGAGI. V trimming: 9 bases; J trimming: 1 base; junction bases outside the gene matches: 3.

J is TRBJ2-5 and V is TRBV5-1; 13 bases are shared with TRBD2. The CDR3 has 16 residues. The V gene's germline CDR1 is SGHRS and CDR2 YFSETQ. With 4 bases clipped from V and 5 bases from J, the junction kept 8 bases outside the gene matches. CDR3 coding DNA: TGCGCCAGCAGCAAACCGGGACTAGCGGGGTCGGAGACCCAGTACTTC. Translation: CASSKPGLAGSETQYF.

This rearrangement joins TRBV6-6 to TRBJ2-7; D gene unclear. V was shortened by 6 bases and J by 9 bases, with 3 bases between the two germline ends. This CDR3 contains 8 residues. From germline, CDR1 is MNHNY and CDR2 SVGAGI (reference sequence). The CDR3 DNA is TGTGCCAGCAGCGGGCAGTACTTC. The encoded protein is CASSGQYF.

This clone came up once. The chain uses TRBV7-9 and TRBJ2-1, with 7 bases that match TRBD1. The V gene end was trimmed by 1 base and the J gene end by 7 bases; junction bases not matched to a gene: 7. The germline V gene encodes CDR1 SEHNR and CDR2 FQNEAQ (reference sequence). The CDR3 is 15 residues long. CDR3 sequence (DNA): TGTGCCAGCAGCTTAGAGGGACAGACGTTTAATGAGCAGTTCTTC. Translated: CASSLEGQTFNEQFF.

This rearrangement joins TRBV30 to TRBJ1-6; the D gene is possibly TRBD1 (6 bases). This CDR3 is built from 14 residues. Germline V gene sequence: CDR1 GTSNPN, CDR2 SVGIG (reference sequence). Trimming took off 2 bases at V and 7 bases at J, with 12 bases between the two ends. In nucleotides, the CDR3 is TGTGCCTGGAGTCTTGGCAGGGGAAATTCACCCCTCCACTTT. This gives the protein CAWSLGRGNSPLHF.

The chain employs TRBV29-1 and TRBJ1-2; 8 bases line up with TRBD1. V lost 7 bases to trimming and J lost 5 bases; unmatched junction nucleotides: 6. In germline, CDR1 is SQVTM, CDR2 ANQGSEA. CDR3 length: 12 residues. CDR3 coding DNA: TGCAGCGCTATGGACAGGGCTTATGGCTACACCTTC. As protein: CSAMDRAYGYTF.

Comments on this clone: Other DNA variants within this sample encode the same CDR3. This chain joins TRBV5-1 and TRBJ2-7; D unresolved. V dropped 3 bases and J dropped 3 bases, with 13 bases sitting between them. Germline CDR1 and CDR2: SGHRS and YFSETQ. The CDR3 is 14 residues long. The CDR3 region has the DNA TGCGCCAGCAGCTCGTGGACGGGCAGCTACGAGCAGTACTTC. Translation gives CASSSWTGSYEQYF.

This chain uses TRBV6-5 with TRBJ2-5, with D perhaps matching TRBD2 (6 bases). The ends were cut back, 3 bases at V and 0 bases at J, with 8 bases in the middle. In germline, CDR1 is MNHEY, CDR2 SVGAGI. The CDR3 is 14 residues long. The CDR3: CASSYGGYQETQYF. DNA for the CDR3: TGTGCCAGCAGTTATGGGGGGTACCAAGAGACCCAGTACTTC.

V gene TRBV30 combines with J gene TRBJ2-5; 7 positions match TRBD2. Losses at the gene ends were 3 bases for V and 9 bases for J; bases not matched to a gene: 10. This CDR3 has 13 residues. Germline CDR1 and CDR2: GTSNPN and SVGIG (reference sequence). The CDR3 sequence: CAWRAGRSGAQYF. Here the CDR3 DNA reads TGTGCCTGGAGAGCGGGACGGTCGGGGGCCCAGTACTTC.

This chain joins TRBV30 and TRBJ1-5; 8 bases line up with TRBD1. CDR3 size: 19 residues. The ends lost 0 bases at V and 0 bases at J; junction bases unmatched: 13. CDR1 and CDR2 (germline): GTSNPN, SVGIG (reference sequence). CDR3 sequence reads: CAWSVSLTGDLYSNQPQHF. CDR3 sequence (DNA): TGTGCCTGGAGTGTATCCCTGACAGGGGACCTTTATAGCAATCAGCCCCAGCATTTT.

In its sample, this clone was seen once. As DNA, the CDR3 is TGTGCCAGCAGCTCCCTTTGGGGGGCATCGAACACCGGGGAGCTGTTTTTT. It encodes CASSSLWGASNTGELFF. The chain has TRBV7-2 and TRBJ2-2; perhaps D is TRBD1 or TRBD2 (6 bases each). V lost 4 bases and J lost 0, with 15 bases in between. The germline gives CDR1 SGHTA, CDR2 FQGNSA. CDR3 length: 17 residues. Full variable domain (rest looked up from reference TRBV7-2 and TRBJ2-2): GAGVSQSPSNKVTEKGKDVELRCDPISGHTALYWYRQSLGQGLEFLIYFQGNSAPDKSGLPSDRFSAERTGGSVSTLTIQRTQQEDSAVYLCASSSLWGASNTGELFFGEGSRLTVL.

J is TRBJ2-1 and V is TRBV18; D is tentatively TRBD1 or TRBD2 (5 bases each). The ends were cut back, 10 bases at V and 3 bases at J, with 13 bases in the middle. CDR1 KGHSH and CDR2 LQKENI come from the germline V gene. The CDR3 covers 13 residues. The CDR3 reads CATTGRSYNEQFF. The DNA of the CDR3 is TGTGCCACCACGGGACGGAGCTACAATGAGCAGTTCTTC.

This chain uses TRBV28 with TRBJ2-7; 7 nucleotides match TRBD1. V trimming: 6 bases; J trimming: 0 bases; junction bases outside the gene matches: 8. Germline CDR1 MDHEN, CDR2 SYDVKM. The CDR3 is made up of 15 amino acids. CDR3 DNA sequence: TGTGCCAGCAGGGGTTACAGGGGCAACTCCTACGAGCAGTACTTC. Translating gives CASRGYRGNSYEQYF.

This clone was observed once. This chain joins TRBV19 and TRBJ2-5; 8 bases match TRBD1. The CDR3 totals 16 residues. Germline loops: CDR1 LNHDA, CDR2 SQIVND (reference sequence). V lost 1 base and J lost 3; bases outside the gene matches: 7. CDR3: CASSIGTGMGEETQYF. DNA of the CDR3: TGTGCCAGTAGTATAGGGACAGGGATGGGTGAAGAGACCCAGTACTTC.

The V and J genes are TRBV3-1 (or the pseudogene TRBV3-2) and TRBJ2-1; a weak D match, TRBD1 (6 bases). The CDR3 extends over 16 amino acids. Germline V CDR1 and CDR2: LGHDT, YNNKEL (reference sequence). The V end lost 3 bases, the J end lost 0 bases, and 12 bases lay between the germline ends. DNA of the CDR3: TGTGCCAGCAGCCAGATGGGACAAGGCTCCTACAATGAGCAGTTCTTC. Translated, it gives CASSQMGQGSYNEQFF.

The chain joins TRBV27 to TRBJ1-5; maybe TRBD1 (5 bases). This CDR3 is built from 15 residues. CDR1 and CDR2 from the germline V gene are MNHEY and SMNVEV (reference sequence). V was pared by 11 bases and J by 7 bases, with 24 bases between. This CDR3 is CAFRDDLSRHQPQHF. The DNA of the CDR3 is TGTGCCTTTCGGGACGACCTAAGCAGACACCAGCCCCAGCATTTT.

This clone came up a few times. The sample carries other DNA sequences with the same CDR3. V is TRBV5-1 and J is TRBJ2-3; D remains unclear. Trimming stripped 0 bases from V and 6 bases from J, with 2 bases between. CDR3 length: 11 amino acids. Germline V gene data show CDR1 as SGHRS and CDR2 as YFSETQ. CDR3 sequence reads: CASSLGDTQYF. In DNA, the CDR3 is TGCGCCAGCAGCTTGGGGGATACGCAGTATTTT.

The chain combines TRBV18 with TRBJ1-5; 7 bases are a match to TRBD1. Germline V gives CDR1 KGHSH, CDR2 LQKENI. The CDR3 is 16 residues long. J was trimmed by 7 bases and V by 6 bases; bases with no gene match: 15. The CDR3 sequence: CASSNSPGQDGQPQHF. In DNA, the CDR3 is TGTGCCAGCTCGAATAGTCCAGGACAGGACGGACAGCCCCAGCATTTT.

With respect to this clone: Other DNA sequences in the sample encode the same CDR3. V is TRBV7-9 and J is TRBJ2-2; D gene uncertain. The V end was cut by 1 base, the J end by 7 bases, with 4 bases between. This CDR3 comprises 12 residues. The germline CDR1 and CDR2 sequences are SEHNR and FQNEAQ (reference sequence). The CDR3 DNA is TGTGCCAGCAGCTTAGGACTCGGGGAGCTGTTTTTT. Translated, it gives CASSLGLGELFF.

The chain combines TRBV6-5 with TRBJ1-5, with D unclear. The CDR3 extends over 15 amino acids. Trimming took 5 bases from V and 5 from J, leaving 16 bases between them. Germline assignment: CDR1 MNHEY and CDR2 SVGAGI. The CDR3 protein is CASSRLPGDDQPQHF. Written as DNA, the CDR3 is TGTGCCAGCAGTAGACTTCCGGGTGACGATCAGCCCCAGCATTTT.

V and J are TRBV7-2 and TRBJ2-7; possible D gene TRBD2, 6 bases. Germline lookup yields CDR1 SGHTA and CDR2 FQGNSA. CDR3 length: 15 residues. V was cut by 4 bases and J by 1 base, with 14 bases left in between. The CDR3 DNA sequence: TGTGCCAGCAGCTCTAGTCGGGACTCGTCCTACGAGCAGTACTTC. This translates into CASSSSRDSSYEQYF.

The chain employs TRBV29-1 and TRBJ1-2; D gene unclear. The CDR3 is made up of 12 amino acids. The germline CDR1 and CDR2 sequences are SQVTM and ANQGSEA. V gave up 6 bases and J gave up 0 bases, with 8 bases separating them. The chain's CDR3 is CSVAQTNYGYTF. Written as DNA, the CDR3 is TGCAGCGTGGCCCAGACTAACTATGGCTACACCTTC.

The V call is TRBV27, the J call TRBJ2-6; no firm D call. This CDR3 comprises 16 residues. The ends were cut back, 4 bases at V and 2 bases at J, with 12 bases in the middle. Germline V gene data show CDR1 as MNHEY and CDR2 as SMNVEV (reference sequence). Here the CDR3 DNA reads TGTGCCAGCAGTTCCAGGTTCCTCACTGGGGCCAACGTCCTGACTTTC. Its translation is CASSSRFLTGANVLTF.